Given below is one T cell receptor (beta chain) in context. The specificity of this receptor is unknown. The record has no base qualities; no much larger clone is one base away. TCR CDR3 regions were amplified from genomic DNA by multiplex PCR using the deep immunoSEQ assay. For each cell subset, the extracted genomic DNA was distributed evenly across all wells of several immunoSEQ 96-well plates, and each plate served as one replicate. For sorted subsets, about 200 ng genomic DNA, equal to tens of thousands of T cell genomes, was loaded into each replicate PCR. The purified libraries were quantified using a Qubit 3.0 fluorometer, sized with a Bioanalyzer 2100, and then quantified again using the KAPA Library Quantification kit. Every immunoSEQ 96-well plate was sequenced on a separate single-read 150-cycle Illumina NextSeq 550 flow cell. In the paper's pipeline: The immunoSEQ output contained only junctional sequences without quality scores, so filtering could not match that applied to full-length reads. To assign V/J genes and CDR3, sequences were annotated against IMGT germline references using PyIR, a Python wrapper for IgBLAST v1.9. Reads were filtered out if the reads had weak V/J assignments (E-value above 1e-6), no CDR3, stop codons, out-of-frame junctions, or ambiguous translated residues. V3J clonotypes were defined as sequences sharing the same inferred V gene, J gene, and CDR3 amino acid sequence. The percentage overlap between two repertoires was calculated by dividing the number of shared unique clonotypes by the size of the smaller repertoire. RTK rarefaction, the Chao1 estimator, and Recon v2.1 estimates of unobserved clonotypes were used to assess repertoire richness. Generation probabilities were computed with OLGA for all TCRbeta clonotypes obtained by the gDNA method from a handful of donors. This is the immuneACCESS table as TCRdb keeps it, with only in-frame sequences that have V and J called. A part of the clones is gone; compared with another copy, unresolved V genes explain less than half, and the rest is unexplained. That table furnishes V, J and clone size, whereas the DNA furnished D and trimming. The sample table holds 600,000 or so clones, of which 98% were seen once. Of the sample, 0.3% is held by the ten largest clones.

This record belongs to a study of shared clonotypes between healthy human individuals (dated by TCRdb to 2018 to 2020). Describing the broader study: The cohort included three men and a couple of women between 18 and 49 years of age. For each donor, CD4 naive and CD4 memory were each run on three plates, CD8 naive on two plates, and CD8 memory on one plate. Blood TCR repertoires of about 5 healthy adults were deeply sequenced to estimate repertoire size and the extent of clonotype sharing between individuals. To increase sequencing depth and limit assay-specific biases, TCR repertoire library preparation and sequencing were carried out by different laboratories using diverse techniques. Leukapheresis yielded between about 0.94 and 9.5 billion PBMCs per donor. On the study overall, not on this receptor specifically: Based on pairwise subsampling, the degree of clonotype sharing among donors was expected to be affected by sequencing depth. Compared with non-shared clonotypes, the clonotypes found in all four sorted-subset donors had higher generation probabilities. Larger estimated clonotype richness was generally found for naive subsets than for memory subsets. Rarefaction of sorted-subset datasets indicated incomplete sequencing despite the large sequencing depth. Sampling was limited to blood, and TCR repertoires in tissue likely differ from TCR repertoires in blood. Because the study included a small number of donors, the genetic and exposure-history diversity represented was limited. When a few donors were compared, the shared fraction of clonotypes was around 4.6% for naive CD4, around 4% for naive CD8, 2% to 2.5% for memory CD4, and around 0.4% for memory CD8.

The germline V gene (reference sequence) specifies SEHNR as CDR1 and FQNEAQ as CDR2. V and J are truncated by 7 bases and 2 bases respectively, leaving an intervening sequence of 8 bases. The CDR3 sequence holds 12 residues, the cysteine and phenylalanine included. Only the CDR3 portion is preserved as DNA: 36 bases, with reading frame beginning at the first base. CD8 naive samples consisted of CD45RO-negative cells that were positively selected for CCR7, yielding a CD45RA+CCR7+ population without TemRA cells. Healthy HIV-negative adults with no recently reported acute infections or vaccinations were included as donors. Every donor was a Caucasian adult residing in Nashville, Tennessee, USA. After blood collection by leukapheresis, PBMCs were isolated using Ficoll-Histopaque density gradient centrifugation and then cryopreserved in the vapor phase of liquid nitrogen. Purity and quantity of every magnetically sorted T cell population were checked by analytical flow cytometry. Genomic DNA was isolated from every sorted fraction and measured by UV absorbance on a Nanodrop 2000c.

The sequence was obtained from a man under 40 in good health. The sample comprised naive CD8+ T cells sorted from blood. The label giving this sample's cell subset or site can be read as: CD45RA+CCR7+. The chain is assembled from TRBV7-9 and TRBJ2-5, with the D gene uncertain. The CDR3 region: CASNLIQETQYF. At the DNA level, the sequence is TGTGCCAGCAATCTGATTCAAGAGACCCAGTACTTC.